This record covers a single T cell receptor beta chain. In the authors' workflow: It was from reference gene primer amplification that nucleated cell counts were estimated. TCRdb keeps only in-frame clones here, not all; method: immunoSEQ multiplex PCR. V, J and clone size reflect that table, while D and trimming were determined from the DNA. The table lists 150,000 to 200,000 clones, more than 75% of them singletons. Germline values: CDR1 MDHEN, CDR2 SYDVKM. V lost 6 bases to trimming and J lost 5 bases; unmatched junction nucleotides: 7. The CDR3 is 15 residues long. These data originate in a study of blood T cell repertoires in COVID-19.

The TCR sequence derives from a woman between 65 and 79 years old with acute or convalescent COVID-19. The chain recombines TRBV28 with TRBJ2-5, with 12 bases that match TRBD1. Sequencing was performed on peripheral blood. The CDR3 nucleotides read TGTGCCAGCAGGGGGACAGGGGGCAAGTGGGAGACCCAGTACTTC. Its translation: CASRGTGGKWETQYF. The full variable domain, completed using reference TRBV28 and TRBJ2-5, is DVKVTQSSRYLVKRTGEKVFLECVQDMDHENMFWYRQDPGLGLRLIYFSYDVKMKEKGDIPEGYSVSREKKERFSLILESASTNQTSMYLCASRGTGGKWETQYFGPGTRLLVL.